This T cell receptor (beta chain) was recorded in a study of STAT3 mutations in large granular lymphocyte leukemia. This clone was counted only a few times. The antigen is undetermined. Whole-study results and caveats: Differing intervals and regimens complicate linking therapy response to clone burden. Every T-LGLL patient had at least one immunodominant TCRbeta clonotype. In several patients, dominant TCR clone burden exceeded STAT3 mutant burden. After therapy, 6 of 18 patients switched clonotypes, all new clones STAT3 wild type.

The germline gives CDR1 SGHNT, CDR2 YENEEA. Trimming removed 1 base at V and 3 bases at J, with 6 bases between. The CDR3 loop spans 13 amino acids. Each sample's TCRbeta library yielded on average about 40,773 productive templates. Measured with immunoSEQ multiplex PCR; TCRdb has only the in-frame clones, and not every one. The sample has approximately 6,200 clones; under 85% are singletons. The J gene is TRBJ2-5, the V gene TRBV11-3; D possibly corresponds to TRBD2 (6 bases). The TCR was taken from a man aged 35 to 55 with T-cell large granular lymphocyte leukemia. Some clones in this sample may be carry-over from other donors' samples. The source material was peripheral blood mononuclear cells. CDR3 amino acids: CASSLGGKETQYF. The CDR3 coding sequence is TGTGCCAGCAGCTTAGGCGGGAAAGAGACCCAGTACTTC.